Sequencing of this TCR beta chain was carried out in a study of T-cell memory formation after mild COVID-19. The length of the CDR3 is 20 residues. Germline V gene data show CDR1 as LGHNA and CDR2 as YSLEER. The J segment lost 0 bases and the V segment lost 4 bases, leaving 14 bases of the junction unmatched. This clonotype was seen repeatedly, ten times or more. One entry per CDR3 protein results from TCRdb running MiXCR on the 5' RACE reads. The sample lists roughly 280,000 distinct CDR3 sequences, 8.2% occurring once. The sequenced sample was PBMCs or a T cell subset sorted from them (not recorded which). The chain employs TRBV4-3 and TRBJ2-1; 11 bases map to TRBD2. This TCR derives from a man aged 18 to 35 who had mild COVID-19 (a few samples of this study predate the infection). Cell type and time point are not known. The CDR3 DNA follows: TGCGCCAGCAGCCCGATCTTGGGCCTAGCGGGGGGAAGCTCCTACAATGAGCAGTTCTTC. It encodes CASSPILGLAGGSSYNEQFF.